Below, 7 T cell receptor beta chains from the same sample are listed, as sequenced in a study of T-cell memory formation after mild COVID-19. One entry per CDR3 protein results from TCRdb running MiXCR on the 5' RACE reads. Of under 400,000 distinct CDR3 sequences listed, roughly 21% were seen once; the top ten hold approximately 12%. The sequencing input was PBMCs or a T cell subset sorted from them (not recorded which). The receptor set was obtained from an adult woman who had mild COVID-19 (a few samples of this study predate the infection). Cell type and time point are not known.

V gene TRBV11-2 combines with J gene TRBJ1-1, with D uncertain. V lost 0 bases to trimming and J lost 4 bases, with 15 bases between them. Germline lookup yields CDR1 SGHAT and CDR2 FQNNGV. This CDR3 is built from 16 residues. The CDR3 DNA follows: TGTGCCAGCAGCTTAGAATCACGGAGAGAAGGCACTGAAGCTTTCTTT. This codes for CASSLESRREGTEAFF.

The rearrangement joins TRBV29-1 to TRBJ2-3, with D maybe TRBD1 (5 bases). The ends were cut back, 2 bases at V and 0 bases at J, with 12 bases in the middle. The CDR3 length is 15 residues. Germline V lookup: CDR1 SQVTM, CDR2 ANQGSEA. CDR3 DNA: TGCAGCGTTGAAAACCGCGGACAAAGCACAGATACGCAGTATTTT. Translated: CSVENRGQSTDTQYF.

V gene TRBV5-1 combines with J gene TRBJ1-6; 8 bases line up with TRBD1. Germline V lookup: CDR1 SGHRS, CDR2 YFSETQ. This CDR3 comprises 14 residues. The V segment lost 3 bases and the J segment 10 bases; nucleotides outside the gene matches: 6. In DNA form, the CDR3 reads TGCGCCAGCAGCTCAGGGGGCGCAGAGTCACCCCTCCACTTT. This encodes CASSSGGAESPLHF.

The V call is TRBV4-1, the J call TRBJ2-1; 8 nucleotides agree with TRBD1. CDR1 is MGHRA, CDR2 YSYEKL, per germline. The CDR3 spans 15 residues. The junction had 7 bases not matched to a gene; V was cut back by 0 bases and J by 9 bases. The CDR3 DNA is TGCGCCAGCAGCCAAGAAGGGACAGGACGTGGTGAGCAGTTCTTC. It translates to CASSQEGTGRGEQFF.

The V gene is TRBV3-1, the J gene TRBJ2-7, with 11 bases fitting TRBD2. Looked up from germline, CDR1 is LGHDT and CDR2 is YNNKEL (reference sequence). This CDR3 has 16 amino acids. V lost 2 bases and J lost 0; bases outside the gene matches: 3. CDR3 sequence reads: CASSQLTSGSSYEQYF. The CDR3 nucleotides read TGTGCCAGCAGCCAACTCACTAGCGGGAGCTCCTACGAGCAGTACTTC.

This clonotype turned up a few times. The rearrangement joins TRBV6-5 to TRBJ2-7, with D hard to call. V lost 8 bases, J lost 5 bases, and 13 bases lay in between. The CDR3 has 12 amino acids. Germline CDR1 is MNHEY and CDR2 is SVGAGI. CDR3 DNA: TGTGCCAGCTTCTCGACCGCCCACGAGCAGTACTTC. The encoded protein is CASFSTAHEQYF.

This sequence joins TRBV5-1 and TRBJ1-2, with 11 bases that match TRBD1. The CDR3 has 15 residues. CDR1 is SGHRS and CDR2 is YFSETQ in the germline V gene. The V segment lost 3 bases and the J segment 3 bases; nucleotides outside the gene matches: 4. In DNA, the CDR3 is TGCGCCAGCAGCTCACGGACAGGGGGCGACTATGGCTACACCTTC. Its protein is CASSSRTGGDYGYTF.